This TCR beta chain was observed in a study of control samples from healthy donors and cancer patients. Assay: immunoSEQ multiplex PCR; the TCRdb copy retains only in-frame clones and omits some. The sample shows approximately 170,000 clones, around 90% of them seen only once. Germline values: CDR1 LNHDA, CDR2 SQIVND (reference sequence). The CDR3 length is 14 residues. J was trimmed by 8 bases and V by 5 bases; bases with no gene match: 7. This clonotype was sampled from a woman aged 25 to 45 in good health. This chain uses TRBV19 with TRBJ1-2; 11 bases align to TRBD1. The sample comprised blood. This CDR3 reads CASSRGQGAGGYTF. The CDR3, as DNA: TGTGCCAGTAGTCGTGGACAGGGGGCTGGCGGCTACACCTTC.